This entry concerns a single TCR beta chain. No antigen is known for it. The data were taken from a study of CXCR3-negative and CXCR3-positive naive CD8 T cells. Findings of the study overall: Naive CXCR3-positive and CXCR3-negative cells shared similar TRBV-TRBJ usage, unlike memory cells. Hydrophobicity was higher for TRB CDR3s found in CXCR3-positive naive cells than in CXCR3-negative naive cells.

UMI-labeled TRB cDNA libraries were prepared by 5' RACE. TCRdb re-called the 5' RACE reads, yielding one record per CDR3 amino acid sequence without DNA. The sample holds about 150,000 distinct CDR3 sequences. The source is a human donor in good health. Some clones in this sample may be carry-over from other donors' samples. Sequencing was performed on naive CXCR3+ CD8+ T cells from blood. Stated subset: CD45RO-CCR7+CD27+CD95- naive CD8+ T cells expressing CXCR3 (TNR3+).

The CDR3 reads CASSLTGTYYGYTF. The chain uses TRBV27 and TRBJ1-2; the TCRdb D gene call, TRBD1, has no DNA to confirm it. Germline CDR1 is MNHEY and CDR2 is SMNVEV (reference sequence). The CDR3 runs 14 residues.